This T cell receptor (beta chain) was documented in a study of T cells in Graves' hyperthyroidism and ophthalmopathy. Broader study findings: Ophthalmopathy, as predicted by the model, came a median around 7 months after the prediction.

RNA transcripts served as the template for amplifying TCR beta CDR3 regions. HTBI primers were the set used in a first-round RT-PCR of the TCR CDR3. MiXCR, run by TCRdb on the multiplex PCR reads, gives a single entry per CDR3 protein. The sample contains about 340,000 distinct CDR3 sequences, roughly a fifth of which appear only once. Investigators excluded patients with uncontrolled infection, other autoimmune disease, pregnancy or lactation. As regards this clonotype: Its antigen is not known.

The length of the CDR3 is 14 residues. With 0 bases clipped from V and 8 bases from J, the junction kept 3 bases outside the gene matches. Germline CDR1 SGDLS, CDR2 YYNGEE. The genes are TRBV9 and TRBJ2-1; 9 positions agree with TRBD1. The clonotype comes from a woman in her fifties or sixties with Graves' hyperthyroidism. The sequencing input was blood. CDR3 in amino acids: CASSVETGGYEQFF. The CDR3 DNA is TGTGCCAGCAGCGTAGAAACAGGGGGCTATGAGCAGTTCTTC.